The clone carrying this TCR beta chain was seen only a few times. Its cognate antigen is unknown. These data come from a study of identical twins. The study, taken as a whole, reports: The study found weaker excess twin sharing in beta out-of-frame sequences.

V lost 4 bases, J lost 9 bases, and 11 bases stayed unmatched. Germline CDR1 LGHDT, CDR2 YNNKEL (reference sequence). This CDR3 is built from 15 residues. A template switching step contributed a universal primer site, while unique molecular identifiers were present in the cDNA. TCRdb processed the 5' RACE reads anew with MiXCR; each CDR3 protein has one entry. The sample records roughly 290,000 distinct CDR3 sequences, about 8.3% being singletons. Separately, the same data were catalogued under a study of yellow fever vaccine responses in identical twins.

This chain connects TRBV3-1 to TRBJ2-1, with 8 bases matching TRBD2. This TCR came from a woman under 30 in good health. The sequencing input was memory (CD45RO+) T cells sorted from blood. CDR3 in DNA: TGTGCCAGCAGCCGTACGGTCGGGGGGGCCACTGAGCAGTTCTTC. Translating gives CASSRTVGGATEQFF.